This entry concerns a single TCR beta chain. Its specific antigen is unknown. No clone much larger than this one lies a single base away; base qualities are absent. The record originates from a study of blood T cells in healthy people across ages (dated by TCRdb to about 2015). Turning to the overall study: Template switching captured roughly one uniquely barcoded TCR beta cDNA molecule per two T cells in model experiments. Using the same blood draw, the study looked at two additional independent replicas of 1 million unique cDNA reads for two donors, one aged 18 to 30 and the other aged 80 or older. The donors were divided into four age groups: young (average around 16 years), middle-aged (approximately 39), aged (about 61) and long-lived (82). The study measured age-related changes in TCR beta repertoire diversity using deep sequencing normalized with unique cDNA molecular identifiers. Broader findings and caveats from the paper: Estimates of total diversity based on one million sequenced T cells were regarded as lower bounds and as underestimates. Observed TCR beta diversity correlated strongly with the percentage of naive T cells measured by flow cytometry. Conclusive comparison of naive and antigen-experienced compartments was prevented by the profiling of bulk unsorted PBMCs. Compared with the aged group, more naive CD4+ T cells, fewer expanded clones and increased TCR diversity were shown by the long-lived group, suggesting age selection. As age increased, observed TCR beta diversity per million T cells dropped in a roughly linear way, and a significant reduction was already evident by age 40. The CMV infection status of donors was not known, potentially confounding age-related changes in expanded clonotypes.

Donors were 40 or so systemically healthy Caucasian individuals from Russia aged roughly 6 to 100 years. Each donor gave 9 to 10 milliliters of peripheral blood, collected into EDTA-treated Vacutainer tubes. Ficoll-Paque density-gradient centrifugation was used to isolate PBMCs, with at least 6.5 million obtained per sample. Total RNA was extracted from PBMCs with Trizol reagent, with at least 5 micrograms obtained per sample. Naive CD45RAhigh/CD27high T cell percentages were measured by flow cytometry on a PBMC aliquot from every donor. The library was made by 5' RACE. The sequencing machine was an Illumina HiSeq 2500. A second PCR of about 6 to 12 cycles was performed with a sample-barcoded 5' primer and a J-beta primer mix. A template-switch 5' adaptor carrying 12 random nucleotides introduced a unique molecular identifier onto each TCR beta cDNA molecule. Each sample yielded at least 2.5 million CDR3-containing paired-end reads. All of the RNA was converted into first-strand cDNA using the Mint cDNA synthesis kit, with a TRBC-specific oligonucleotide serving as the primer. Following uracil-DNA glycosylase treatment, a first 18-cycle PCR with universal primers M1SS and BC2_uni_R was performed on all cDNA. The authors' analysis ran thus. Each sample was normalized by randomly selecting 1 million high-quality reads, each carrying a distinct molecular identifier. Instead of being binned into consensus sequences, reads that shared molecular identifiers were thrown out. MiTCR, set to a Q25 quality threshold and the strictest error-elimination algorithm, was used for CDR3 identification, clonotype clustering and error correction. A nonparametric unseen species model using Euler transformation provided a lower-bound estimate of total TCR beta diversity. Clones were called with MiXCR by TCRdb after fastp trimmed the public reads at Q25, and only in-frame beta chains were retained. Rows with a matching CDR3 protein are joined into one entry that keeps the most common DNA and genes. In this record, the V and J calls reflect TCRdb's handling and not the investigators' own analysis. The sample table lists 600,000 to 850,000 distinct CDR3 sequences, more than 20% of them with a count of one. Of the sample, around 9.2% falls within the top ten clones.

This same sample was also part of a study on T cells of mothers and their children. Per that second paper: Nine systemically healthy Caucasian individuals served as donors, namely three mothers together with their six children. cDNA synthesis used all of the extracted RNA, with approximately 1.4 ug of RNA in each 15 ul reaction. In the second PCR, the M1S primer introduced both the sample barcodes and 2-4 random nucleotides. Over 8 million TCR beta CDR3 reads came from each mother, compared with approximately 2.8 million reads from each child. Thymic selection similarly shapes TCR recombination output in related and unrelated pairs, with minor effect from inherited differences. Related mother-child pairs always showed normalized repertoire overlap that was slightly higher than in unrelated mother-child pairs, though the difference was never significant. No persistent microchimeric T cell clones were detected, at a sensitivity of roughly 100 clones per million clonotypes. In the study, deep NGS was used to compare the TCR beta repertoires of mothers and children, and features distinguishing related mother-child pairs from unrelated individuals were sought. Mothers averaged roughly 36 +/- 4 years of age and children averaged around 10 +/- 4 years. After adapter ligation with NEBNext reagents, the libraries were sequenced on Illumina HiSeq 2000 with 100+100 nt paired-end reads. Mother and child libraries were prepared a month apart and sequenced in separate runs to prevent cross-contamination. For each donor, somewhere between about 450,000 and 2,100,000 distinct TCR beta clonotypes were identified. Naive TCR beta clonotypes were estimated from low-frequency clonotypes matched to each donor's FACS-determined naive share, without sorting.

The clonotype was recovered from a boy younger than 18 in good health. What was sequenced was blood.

The sequenced DNA is TGCAGCGCCCGGGACTTTACCTACGAGCAGTACTTC. It is translated as CSARDFTYEQYF. The chain is encoded by TRBV29-1 joined to TRBJ2-7; TRBD2 is a possible D gene, resting on 6 matching bases. Trimming takes 7 bases from V and 2 bases from J, and the germline ends sit 12 bases apart. According to the germline V gene, CDR1 reads SQVTM and CDR2 reads ANQGSEA. The CDR3 holds 12 amino acids from the cysteine to the phenylalanine. Only the CDR3 region is kept as DNA, spanning 36 bases read in frame from base 1.